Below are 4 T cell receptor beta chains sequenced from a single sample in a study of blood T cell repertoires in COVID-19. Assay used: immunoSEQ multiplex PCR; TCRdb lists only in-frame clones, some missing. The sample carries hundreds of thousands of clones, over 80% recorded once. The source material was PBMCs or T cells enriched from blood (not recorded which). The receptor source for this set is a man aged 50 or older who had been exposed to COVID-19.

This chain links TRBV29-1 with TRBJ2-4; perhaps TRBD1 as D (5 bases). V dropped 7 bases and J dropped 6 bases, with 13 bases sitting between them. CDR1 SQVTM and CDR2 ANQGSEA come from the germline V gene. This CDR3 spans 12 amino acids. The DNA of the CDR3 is TGCAGCGCAACACGTCAGGGAAACATTCAGTACTTC. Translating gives CSATRQGNIQYF.

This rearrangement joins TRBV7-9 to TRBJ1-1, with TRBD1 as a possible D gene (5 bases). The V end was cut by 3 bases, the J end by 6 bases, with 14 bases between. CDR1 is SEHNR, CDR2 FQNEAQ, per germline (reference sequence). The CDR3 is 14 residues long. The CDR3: CASSLDTSSAEAFF. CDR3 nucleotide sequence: TGTGCCAGCAGCTTGGACACCTCTTCCGCTGAAGCTTTCTTT.

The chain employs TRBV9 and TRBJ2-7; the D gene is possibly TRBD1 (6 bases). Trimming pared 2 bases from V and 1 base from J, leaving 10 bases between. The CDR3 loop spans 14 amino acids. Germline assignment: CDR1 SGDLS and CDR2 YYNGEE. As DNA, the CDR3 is TGTGCCAGCAGCGTGAGGGACACGTCCTACGAGCAGTACTTC. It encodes CASSVRDTSYEQYF.

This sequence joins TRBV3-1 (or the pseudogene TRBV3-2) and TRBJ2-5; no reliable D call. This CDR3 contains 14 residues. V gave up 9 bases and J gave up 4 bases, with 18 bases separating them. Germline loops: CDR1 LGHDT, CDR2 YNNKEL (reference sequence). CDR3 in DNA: TGTGCCAGTTCCCAGTCTGGTTCGATAGAGACCCAGTACTTC. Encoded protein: CASSQSGSIETQYF.